One sample yielded the 20 T cell receptor beta chains listed below, sequenced in a study of OX40 agonist ivuxolimab in advanced cancers. Clones were sequenced by immunoSEQ multiplex PCR, and TCRdb holds only the in-frame ones, with some missing. This sample carries around 76,000 clones, 85% of them seen once, and the ten largest clones take approximately 0.6%. The sequenced sample was CD4+ or CD8+ T cells sorted from blood, obtained in a trial of the OX40 agonist ivuxolimab. These receptors originate from an adult with an advanced solid tumor such as melanoma, head and neck, liver or kidney cancer.

The chain combines TRBV2 with TRBJ2-1; 11 bases agree with TRBD2. CDR3 size: 18 residues. Germline CDR1 SNHLY, CDR2 FYNNEI. The junction had 9 bases not matched to a gene; V was cut back by 5 bases and J by 0 bases. CDR3 nucleotides: TGTGCCAGCAGTCCCTTCCGAACTAGCGGGAGCTCCTACAATGAGCAGTTCTTC. This codes for CASSPFRTSGSSYNEQFF.

The genes are TRBV5-8 and TRBJ2-2; 16 nucleotides line up with TRBD2. In germline, CDR1 is SGHTS, CDR2 YDEGEE. CDR3 size: 19 residues. V lost 4 bases and J lost 4; bases outside the gene matches: 10. CDR3: CASSLTGTSGGAITGELFF. The CDR3 region has the DNA TGTGCCAGCAGCCTGACCGGGACTAGCGGGGGGGCCATCACCGGGGAGCTGTTTTTT.

Regarding this clone: Within the sample, other DNA sequences also encode this same CDR3. The V gene is TRBV7-2, the J gene TRBJ2-6, with a possible D match to TRBD1 (5 bases). This CDR3 has 15 residues. Germline V CDR1 and CDR2: SGHTA, FQGNSA. The V gene lost 5 bases and the J gene lost 2 bases, with 10 bases spanning the gap. Here the CDR3 DNA reads TGTGCCAGCAGCCTCGACAGAGCTGGGGCCAACGTCCTGACTTTC. It specifies CASSLDRAGANVLTF.

This chain uses TRBV4-1 with TRBJ1-5; 8 bases align to TRBD1. CDR3 length equals 17 residues. The trim removed 0 bases at V and 3 bases at J, leaving 7 bases unmatched. The V gene's germline CDR1 is MGHRA and CDR2 YSYEKL. This chain's CDR3 is CASSQDPTGGLNQPQHF. In DNA form, the CDR3 reads TGCGCCAGCAGCCAAGATCCCACAGGGGGTCTCAATCAGCCCCAGCATTTT.

The J gene is TRBJ2-5, the V gene TRBV6-1; D is uncertain. Germline CDR1 reads MNHNS; CDR2 reads SASEGT. The CDR3 is 16 residues long. Trimming took 0 bases from V and 1 from J, leaving 12 bases between them. CDR3 sequence (DNA): TGTGCCAGCAGTGAAGCCTGGGGAAAAGGCCAAGAGACCCAGTACTTC. It translates to CASSEAWGKGQETQYF.

The chain links TRBV19 to TRBJ2-1; 10 nucleotides line up with TRBD2. This CDR3 region has 16 residues. V was clipped by 2 bases and J by 10 bases; unmatched bases: 11. Germline-derived CDR1 and CDR2 are LNHDA and SQIVND (reference sequence). The CDR3 protein is CASSISLAGVHPEQFF. The DNA of the CDR3 is TGTGCCAGTAGTATATCCCTAGCGGGGGTCCACCCCGAGCAGTTCTTC.

The chain carries TRBV7-8 and TRBJ1-5, with 7 bases lining up with TRBD1. After removal of 1 base from V and 7 bases from J, the junction contained 4 bases not matched to a gene. The germline V gene encodes CDR1 SGHVS and CDR2 FQNEAQ. The CDR3 runs 14 residues. CDR3 nucleotide sequence: TGTGCCAGCAGCTTAGTCAGACAGGGACAGCCCCAGCATTTT. It codes for CASSLVRQGQPQHF.

The V gene is TRBV2, the J gene TRBJ2-3; possibly TRBD1 for D (5 bases). CDR1 is SNHLY and CDR2 is FYNNEI in the germline V gene. V dropped 7 bases and J dropped 5 bases, with 13 bases sitting between them. The CDR3 totals 13 residues. This CDR3 reads CASTSQTGDTQYF. CDR3 sequence (DNA): TGTGCCAGCACTTCACAAACAGGAGATACGCAGTATTTT.

V usage is TRBV4-1 and J usage is TRBJ2-1; TRBD2 agrees at 7 bases. Germline CDR1 and CDR2: MGHRA and YSYEKL. The CDR3 has 15 amino acids. V lost 5 bases to trimming and J lost 10 bases; unmatched junction nucleotides: 14. CDR3 sequence (DNA): TGCGCCAGCAGCTCAGCGGGCGGGGGTCATTACGAGCAGTTCTTC. Encoded protein: CASSSAGGGHYEQFF.

J is TRBJ2-1 and V is TRBV4-1, with TRBD2 matching 8 bases. This CDR3 region has 16 residues. The J segment lost 8 bases and the V segment lost 4 bases, leaving 13 bases of the junction unmatched. Per the germline V gene, CDR1 is MGHRA and CDR2 is YSYEKL. CDR3 amino acids: CASSRYPRGGLDEQFF. Written as DNA, the CDR3 is TGCGCCAGCAGCCGATACCCCCGGGGGGGCCTCGATGAGCAGTTCTTC.

J is TRBJ2-7 and V is TRBV6-1, with 9 bases matching TRBD1. The V gene's germline CDR1 is MNHNS and CDR2 SASEGT. The CDR3 sequence is 15 residues long. J was trimmed by 3 bases and V by 4 bases; bases with no gene match: 7. CDR3 sequence reads: CASSVPGTGLYEQYF. The CDR3 DNA follows: TGTGCCAGCAGTGTCCCCGGGACAGGGCTCTACGAGCAGTACTTC.

This chain uses TRBV10-3 with TRBJ1-5; 7 bases match TRBD1. This CDR3 region has 15 residues. Germline V gene lookup returns CDR1 ENHRY and CDR2 SYGVKD. The J segment lost 6 bases and the V segment lost 0 bases, leaving 5 bases of the junction unmatched. The CDR3 DNA sequence: TGTGCCATCAGTGAGTCTCTGGCAGGGGGTCAGCCCCAGCATTTT. Its protein product is CAISESLAGGQPQHF.

The chain carries TRBV6-5 and TRBJ2-7, with TRBD1 as a possible D gene (6 bases). The CDR3 spans 14 residues. The V gene lost 2 bases and the J gene lost 3 bases, with 11 bases spanning the gap. Germline assignment: CDR1 MNHEY and CDR2 SVGAGI. The DNA of the CDR3 is TGTGCCAGCAGTTACGACGGACAGCTCTACGAGCAGTACTTC. Translated: CASSYDGQLYEQYF.

In this sample, this clone turned up a few times. The J gene is TRBJ2-7, the V gene TRBV7-8; D possibly uses TRBD1 or TRBD2 (5 bases each). This CDR3 region has 14 residues. V was shortened by 0 bases and J by 7 bases, with 13 bases between the two germline ends. The germline V gene has CDR1 SGHVS and CDR2 FQNEAQ. DNA for the CDR3: TGTGCCAGCAGCTTAGCCGGGACCCCGGGGGAGCAGTACTTC. It yields the protein CASSLAGTPGEQYF.

The chain links TRBV6-1 to TRBJ1-2, with 11 bases lining up with TRBD1. With V trimmed by 1 base and J by 9 bases, 4 bases remained unmatched. CDR3 length: 14 amino acids. Germline V gene lookup returns CDR1 MNHNS and CDR2 SASEGT. CDR3 in DNA: TGTGCCAGCAGTGAAGGTGGGACAGGGGGTCGCTACACCTTC. Residues: CASSEGGTGGRYTF.

V and J are TRBV19 and TRBJ1-6; a weak D match, TRBD1 (5 bases). The germline CDR1 and CDR2 sequences are LNHDA and SQIVND (reference sequence). The CDR3 has 15 residues. V lost 4 bases to trimming and J lost 7 bases, with 14 bases between them. CDR3 region: CASSRGVSANSPLHF. CDR3 bases: TGTGCCAGTAGTAGGGGGGTGTCGGCAAATTCACCCCTCCACTTT.

The rearrangement uses TRBV7-3 and TRBJ2-1, with 7 nucleotides matching TRBD2. CDR1 and CDR2 (germline): SGHTA, FQGTGA. V dropped 5 bases and J dropped 7; count of bases not matched to a gene: 11. The CDR3 is 15 amino acids. CDR3 bases: TGTGCCAGCAGCGGTGAAGGGACTATAGGGAATGAGCAGTTCTTC. Amino acids: CASSGEGTIGNEQFF.

This chain uses TRBV5-6 with TRBJ1-2, with D possibly matching TRBD1 (5 bases). Germline V gene lookup returns CDR1 SGHDT and CDR2 YYEEEE. The CDR3 covers 15 residues. The V gene lost 6 bases and the J gene lost 9 bases, with 24 bases spanning the gap. The CDR3 nucleotides read TGTGCCAGCACCCTAACCCCCCTCAGGGACCCCAGCTACACCTTC. Residues: CASTLTPLRDPSYTF. The variable domain in full, completed from reference TRBV5-6 and TRBJ1-2, reads DAGVTQSPTHLIKTRGQQVTLRCSPKSGHDTVSWYQQALGQGPQFIFQYYEEEERQRGNFPDRFSGHQFPNYSSELNVNALLLGDSALYLCASTLTPLRDPSYTFGSGTRLTVV.

J is TRBJ1-6 and V is TRBV7-2; 10 positions match TRBD1. V shed 5 bases and J 11 bases; nucleotides not matched to a gene: 9. Germline CDR1 reads SGHTA; CDR2 reads FQGNSA. This CDR3 is built from 15 residues. As DNA, the CDR3 is TGTGCCAGCAGCCGACCCGGACAGGGGGTAACACCCCTCCACTTT. This encodes CASSRPGQGVTPLHF. The complete variable domain, with remaining parts taken from reference TRBV7-2 and TRBJ1-6, reads GAGVSQSPSNKVTEKGKDVELRCDPISGHTALYWYRQSLGQGLEFLIYFQGNSAPDKSGLPSDRFSAERTGGSVSTLTIQRTQQEDSAVYLCASSRPGQGVTPLHFGNGTRLTVT.

The gene calls are TRBV6-5 and TRBJ1-5, with unresolved D. The V gene lost 6 bases and the J gene lost 7 bases, with 13 bases spanning the gap. The germline CDR1 and CDR2 sequences are MNHEY and SVGAGI. The CDR3 totals 13 residues. The CDR3 bases are TGTGCCAGCAGGCTCAGCCTGGGGCAGCCCCAGCATTTT. As protein: CASRLSLGQPQHF.